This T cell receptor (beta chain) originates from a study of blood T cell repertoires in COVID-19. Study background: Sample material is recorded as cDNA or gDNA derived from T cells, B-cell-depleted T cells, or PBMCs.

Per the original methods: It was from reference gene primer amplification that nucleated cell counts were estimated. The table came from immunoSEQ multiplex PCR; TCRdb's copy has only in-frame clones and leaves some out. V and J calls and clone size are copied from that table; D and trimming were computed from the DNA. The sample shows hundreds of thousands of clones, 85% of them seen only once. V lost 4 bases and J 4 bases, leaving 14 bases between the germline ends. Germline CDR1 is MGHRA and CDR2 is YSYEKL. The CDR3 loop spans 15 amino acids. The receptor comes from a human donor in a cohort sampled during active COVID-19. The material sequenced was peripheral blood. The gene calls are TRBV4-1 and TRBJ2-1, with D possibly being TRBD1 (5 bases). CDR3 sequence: CASSLSTAVYNEQFF. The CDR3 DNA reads TGCGCCAGCAGCCTATCGACAGCCGTTTACAATGAGCAGTTCTTC.